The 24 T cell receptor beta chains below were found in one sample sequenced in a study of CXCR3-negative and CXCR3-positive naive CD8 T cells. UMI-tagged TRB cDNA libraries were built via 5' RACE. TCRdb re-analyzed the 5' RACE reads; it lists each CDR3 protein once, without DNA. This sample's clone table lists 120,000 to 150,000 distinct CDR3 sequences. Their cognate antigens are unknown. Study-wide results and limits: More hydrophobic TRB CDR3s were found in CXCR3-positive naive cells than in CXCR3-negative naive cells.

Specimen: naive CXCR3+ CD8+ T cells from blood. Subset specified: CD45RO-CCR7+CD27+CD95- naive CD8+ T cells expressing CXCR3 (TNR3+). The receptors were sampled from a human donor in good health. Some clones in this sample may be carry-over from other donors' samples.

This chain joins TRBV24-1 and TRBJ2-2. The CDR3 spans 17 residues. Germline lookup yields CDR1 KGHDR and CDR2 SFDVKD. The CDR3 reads CATSDLGQTYGTGELFF.

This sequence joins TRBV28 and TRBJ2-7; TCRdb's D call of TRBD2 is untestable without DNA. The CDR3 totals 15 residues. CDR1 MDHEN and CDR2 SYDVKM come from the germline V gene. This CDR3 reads CASSSTWAGGYEQYF.

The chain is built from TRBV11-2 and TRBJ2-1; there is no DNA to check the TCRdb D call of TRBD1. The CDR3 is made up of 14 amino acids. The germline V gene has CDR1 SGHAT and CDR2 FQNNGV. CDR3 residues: CASSHPGWGNEQFF.

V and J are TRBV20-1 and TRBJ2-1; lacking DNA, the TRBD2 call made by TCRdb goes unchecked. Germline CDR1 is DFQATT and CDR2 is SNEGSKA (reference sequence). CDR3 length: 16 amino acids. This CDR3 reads CSATFELAGSYNEQFF.

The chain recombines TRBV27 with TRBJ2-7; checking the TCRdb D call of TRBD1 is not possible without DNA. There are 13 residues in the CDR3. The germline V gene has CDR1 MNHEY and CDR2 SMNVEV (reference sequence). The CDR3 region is CASSPLDLYEQYF.

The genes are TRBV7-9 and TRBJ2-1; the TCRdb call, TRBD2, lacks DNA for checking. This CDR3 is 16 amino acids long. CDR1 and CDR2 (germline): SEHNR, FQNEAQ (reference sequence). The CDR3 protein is CASSPPLSGGYNEQFF.

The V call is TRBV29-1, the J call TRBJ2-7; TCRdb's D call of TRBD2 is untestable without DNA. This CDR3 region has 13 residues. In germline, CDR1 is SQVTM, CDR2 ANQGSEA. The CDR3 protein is CSVLLAGVGEQYF.

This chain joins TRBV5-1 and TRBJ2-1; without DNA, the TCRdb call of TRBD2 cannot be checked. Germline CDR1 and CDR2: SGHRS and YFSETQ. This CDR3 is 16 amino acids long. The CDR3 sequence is CASSWVTSGGDNEQFF.

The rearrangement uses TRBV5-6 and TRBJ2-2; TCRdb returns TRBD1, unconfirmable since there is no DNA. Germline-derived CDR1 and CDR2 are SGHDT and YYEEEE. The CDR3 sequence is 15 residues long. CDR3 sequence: CASSLAPGYTGELFF.

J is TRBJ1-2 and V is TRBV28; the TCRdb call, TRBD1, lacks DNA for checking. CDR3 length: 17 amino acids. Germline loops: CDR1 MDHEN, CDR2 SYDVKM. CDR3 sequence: CASSPIIRQGANYGYTF.

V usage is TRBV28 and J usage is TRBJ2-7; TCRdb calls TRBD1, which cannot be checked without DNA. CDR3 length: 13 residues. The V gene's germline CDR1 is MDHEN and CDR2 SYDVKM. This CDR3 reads CASRDRDIYEQYF.

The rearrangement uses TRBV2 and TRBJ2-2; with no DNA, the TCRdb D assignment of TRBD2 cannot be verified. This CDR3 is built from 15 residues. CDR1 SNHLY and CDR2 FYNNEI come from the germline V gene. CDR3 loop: CASSEDTREGRELFF.

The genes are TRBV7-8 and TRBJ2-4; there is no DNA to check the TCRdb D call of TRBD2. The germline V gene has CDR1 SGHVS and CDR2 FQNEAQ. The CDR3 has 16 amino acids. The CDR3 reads CASSGPKLAYKNIQYF.

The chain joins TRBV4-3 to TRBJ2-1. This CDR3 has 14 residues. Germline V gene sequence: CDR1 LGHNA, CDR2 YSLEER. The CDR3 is CASSQDRATYEQFF.

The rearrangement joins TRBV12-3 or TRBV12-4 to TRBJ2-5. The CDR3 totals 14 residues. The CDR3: CASSLGLYQETQYF.

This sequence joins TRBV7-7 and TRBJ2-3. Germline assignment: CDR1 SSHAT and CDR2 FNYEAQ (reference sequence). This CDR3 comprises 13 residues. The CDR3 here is CASSLALRDTQYF.

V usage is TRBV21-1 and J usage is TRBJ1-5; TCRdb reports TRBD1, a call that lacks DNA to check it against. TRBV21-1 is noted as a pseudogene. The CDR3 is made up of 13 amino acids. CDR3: CASGGGGNQPQHF.

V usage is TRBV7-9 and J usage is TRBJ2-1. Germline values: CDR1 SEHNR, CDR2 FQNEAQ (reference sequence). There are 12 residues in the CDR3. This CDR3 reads CASSLRDNEQFF.

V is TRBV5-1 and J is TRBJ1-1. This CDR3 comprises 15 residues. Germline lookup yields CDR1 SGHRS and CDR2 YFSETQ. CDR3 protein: CASSSLTDVETEAFF.

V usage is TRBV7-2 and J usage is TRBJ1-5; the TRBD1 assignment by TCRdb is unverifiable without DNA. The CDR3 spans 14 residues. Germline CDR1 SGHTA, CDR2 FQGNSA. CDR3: CASSFRDINQPQHF.

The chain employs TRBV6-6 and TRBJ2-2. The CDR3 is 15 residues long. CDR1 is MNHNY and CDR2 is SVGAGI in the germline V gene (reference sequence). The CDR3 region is CASTLGWLNTGELFF.

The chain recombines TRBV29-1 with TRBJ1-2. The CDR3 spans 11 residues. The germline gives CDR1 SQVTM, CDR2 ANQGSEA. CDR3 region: CSVEGNYGYTF.

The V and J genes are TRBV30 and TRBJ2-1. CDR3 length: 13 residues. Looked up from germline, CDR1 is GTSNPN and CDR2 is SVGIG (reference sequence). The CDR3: CAWSVLSPDEQFF.

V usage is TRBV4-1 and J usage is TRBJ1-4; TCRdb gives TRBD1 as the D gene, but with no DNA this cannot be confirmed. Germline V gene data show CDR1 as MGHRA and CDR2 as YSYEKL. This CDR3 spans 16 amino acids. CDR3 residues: CASSPLSGTGEEKLFF.